This T cell receptor beta chain stems from a study of blood T cell repertoires in COVID-19. Study summary: Researchers got acute and convalescent COVID-19 samples from the United States, Italy and Spain. T cells, B-cell-depleted T cells, or PBMCs supplied cDNA or gDNA.

Authors' analysis steps: Scientists estimated how many nucleated cells there were by amplifying reference gene primers. Method: immunoSEQ multiplex PCR; TCRdb's copy keeps in-frame clones and lacks some. V, J and clone size reflect that table, while D and trimming were determined from the DNA. The table has 150,000 to 200,000 clones, over 75% seen once. This CDR3 comprises 14 residues. Trimming stripped 3 bases from V and 5 bases from J, with 10 bases between. Germline V lookup: CDR1 LGHDT, CDR2 YNNKEL (reference sequence). The chain couples TRBV3-1 (or the pseudogene TRBV3-2) to TRBJ1-4, with a tentative D call TRBD1 (5 bases). The sample was peripheral blood. This TCR came from a woman between 65 and 79 years old with acute or convalescent COVID-19. This chain's CDR3 is CASSQDTRNEKLFF. The CDR3 coding sequence is TGTGCCAGCAGCCAGGACACAAGGAATGAAAAACTGTTTTTT.